Presented here are 24 T cell receptor beta chains from one specimen sequenced in a study of CD8+ T cells in alopecia areata. After isolation, RNA underwent reverse transcription to generate cDNA as the sequencing template. Clones were sequenced by immunoSEQ multiplex PCR, and TCRdb holds only the in-frame ones, with some missing. The table lists about 190,000 clones, 60% to 70% of them singletons. Treatment in this sample: oral pan-JAK inhibitor, 5-10 mg twice daily. This sample comprised CD4+ T cells sorted from blood, obtained at week 4, from a patient treated with tofacitinib. All receptors derive from a human donor with alopecia areata.

The chain employs TRBV10-3 and TRBJ2-1; no firm D call. Germline CDR1 ENHRY, CDR2 SYGVKD. The CDR3 loop spans 13 amino acids. With 8 bases removed from V and 1 base from J, the gap between germline ends came to 9 bases. This CDR3 is CAIQAFSYNEQFF. The CDR3 nucleotides read TGTGCCATCCAGGCGTTTTCCTACAATGAGCAGTTCTTC.

The chain has TRBV29-1 and TRBJ2-1, with a tentative D call TRBD2 (6 bases). With 6 bases removed from V and 0 bases from J, the gap between germline ends came to 15 bases. The CDR3 runs to 15 residues. From germline, CDR1 is SQVTM and CDR2 ANQGSEA. Written as DNA, the CDR3 is TGCAGCGTGACGCCGGGACTCCACTCCTACAATGAGCAGTTCTTC. Its protein product is CSVTPGLHSYNEQFF.

The CDR3 sequence is CASSGTSGTGNEQFF. For the CDR3, the DNA is TGCGCCAGCAGCGGGACTAGCGGGACGGGCAATGAGCAGTTCTTC. The V call is TRBV5-1, the J call TRBJ2-1; 13 bases are shared with TRBD2. Germline CDR1 reads SGHRS; CDR2 reads YFSETQ. The CDR3 consists of 15 residues. V shed 4 bases and J 6 bases; nucleotides not matched to a gene: 4.

The rearrangement uses TRBV7-2 and TRBJ1-1, with 8 positions matching TRBD1. This CDR3 region has 14 residues. Germline assignment: CDR1 SGHTA and CDR2 FQGNSA. V lost 1 base and J lost 6; bases outside the gene matches: 4. DNA for the CDR3: TGTGCCAGCAGCTTAGGCCTACAGGGGGCTGAAGCTTTCTTT. This translates into CASSLGLQGAEAFF.

The V call is TRBV19, the J call TRBJ2-1; TRBD2 is a possible D gene (6 bases). This CDR3 is 12 amino acids long. V lost 3 bases, J lost 7 bases, and 7 bases lay in between. Germline-derived CDR1 and CDR2 are LNHDA and SQIVND (reference sequence). For the CDR3, the DNA is TGTGCCAGTAGTATGCGGGGAAATGAGCAGTTCTTC. Protein product: CASSMRGNEQFF.

The chain has TRBV7-2 and TRBJ2-7, with 8 bases aligning to TRBD2. The ends lost 6 bases at V and 2 bases at J; junction bases unmatched: 12. The CDR3 extends over 16 amino acids. In germline, CDR1 is SGHTA, CDR2 FQGNSA. The CDR3 loop reads CASSLGLAEATYEQYF. CDR3 DNA: TGTGCCAGCAGTCTTGGACTAGCCGAAGCAACCTACGAGCAGTACTTC.

V is TRBV28 and J is TRBJ2-7; D is undetermined. V gave up 4 bases and J gave up 3 bases, with 7 bases separating them. Germline loops: CDR1 MDHEN, CDR2 SYDVKM. The CDR3 totals 12 residues. The CDR3 nucleotides read TGTGCCAGCAGTTCCGGCATCTACGAGCAGTACTTC. Protein product: CASSSGIYEQYF. The whole variable domain, filled in from reference TRBV28 and TRBJ2-7, reads DVKVTQSSRYLVKRTGEKVFLECVQDMDHENMFWYRQDPGLGLRLIYFSYDVKMKEKGDIPEGYSVSREKKERFSLILESASTNQTSMYLCASSSGIYEQYFGPGTRLTVT.

The gene calls are TRBV6-4 and TRBJ2-7; D is possibly TRBD1 (6 bases). The germline gives CDR1 MRHNA, CDR2 SNTAGT. This CDR3 has 14 amino acids. V was trimmed by 6 bases and J by 2 bases, leaving 14 bases between them. CDR3 nucleotide sequence: TGTGCCAGCAGCCACGGGACACCAACCTACGAGCAGTACTTC. Translated, it gives CASSHGTPTYEQYF.

This chain's CDR3 is CASSQSRDRGQETQYF. The CDR3, as DNA: TGCGCCAGCAGTCAGTCCAGGGACAGGGGGCAAGAGACCCAGTACTTC. The chain links TRBV23-1 to TRBJ2-5; TRBD1 matches 11 bases. TRBV23-1 counts as an open reading frame of uncertain function. The CDR3 runs to 16 residues. J gave up 2 bases and V 3 bases, and 5 bases lay outside the gene matches.

V usage is TRBV29-1 and J usage is TRBJ2-1; no reliable D call. There are 14 residues in the CDR3. V shed 0 bases and J shed 6 bases, with 12 bases lying between them. Germline CDR1 and CDR2: SQVTM and ANQGSEA. The CDR3 nucleotides are TGCAGCGTTGAAGAGGGTGATCGTCCCAATGAGCAGTTCTTC. Translating gives CSVEEGDRPNEQFF.

The genes are TRBV5-1 and TRBJ2-7, with TRBD1 matching 9 bases. Germline loops: CDR1 SGHRS, CDR2 YFSETQ. The CDR3 sequence is 15 residues long. V lost 3 bases and J lost 4; bases outside the gene matches: 8. The CDR3 DNA reads TGCGCCAGCAGCTCCGGGACAGGGATAAGTTACGAGCAGTACTTC. This codes for CASSSGTGISYEQYF.

This clone showed up just a few times. The chain uses TRBV29-1 and TRBJ2-7; D not certain. The germline gives CDR1 SQVTM, CDR2 ANQGSEA. CDR3 length equals 12 residues. V dropped 4 bases and J dropped 2 bases, with 9 bases sitting between them. Here the CDR3 reads CSVGPTPYEQYF. The CDR3 DNA sequence: TGCAGCGTTGGACCAACCCCCTACGAGCAGTACTTC.

The V call is TRBV29-1, the J call TRBJ2-3; D may match TRBD1 or TRBD2 (5 bases each). The CDR3 extends over 12 amino acids. V was clipped by 7 bases and J by 1 base, with 9 bases between them. Germline loops: CDR1 SQVTM, CDR2 ANQGSEA. This CDR3 is CSGDGGTDTQYF. The DNA for the CDR3 is TGCAGCGGGGACGGGGGCACAGATACGCAGTATTTT.

There are a few counts of this clone. V usage is TRBV29-1 and J usage is TRBJ1-2; D not certain. Between the trimmed V and J ends, which lost 6 bases and 4 bases, there was a span of 12 bases. CDR1 and CDR2 (germline): SQVTM, ANQGSEA. The CDR3 loop spans 12 amino acids. The CDR3 coding sequence is TGCAGCGTAGACGGGAGCATCTATGGCTACACCTTC. Its translation is CSVDGSIYGYTF.

Many counts were recorded for this clone. J is TRBJ2-5 and V is TRBV5-1; D call uncertain. CDR3 size: 14 residues. Trimming shortened V by 4 bases and J by 0 bases, and 10 bases separated the two germline ends. Germline V gene data show CDR1 as SGHRS and CDR2 as YFSETQ. The DNA of the CDR3 is TGCGCCAGCAGCCTGGGGAATTACCAAGAGACCCAGTACTTC. Its protein product is CASSLGNYQETQYF.

The chain joins TRBV29-1 to TRBJ2-2; 7 bases align to TRBD2. V was pared by 4 bases and J by 10 bases, with 3 bases of the junction left unmatched. Germline V gives CDR1 SQVTM, CDR2 ANQGSEA. This CDR3 has 11 residues. Here the CDR3 DNA reads TGCAGCGTTGGGCGGGGGATGGAGCTGTTTTTT. Protein sequence: CSVGRGMELFF.

The chain carries TRBV6-5 and TRBJ2-1, with TRBD2 as a possible D gene (5 bases). Trimming took off 8 bases at V and 7 bases at J, with 21 bases between the two ends. The CDR3 is made up of 15 amino acids. Per germline, CDR1 MNHEY and CDR2 SVGAGI. The CDR3 nucleotides read TGTGCCAGCGCCCAAAAAGGGTCGAGGGCGAATGAGCAGTTCTTC. Translated: CASAQKGSRANEQFF.

Notes on this clone: A junction boundary mismatches the germline segment, possibly from a read error. The chain couples TRBV29-1 to TRBJ2-3; 10 bases line up with TRBD2. The CDR3 totals 14 residues. Germline V lookup: CDR1 SQVTM, CDR2 ANQGSEA. The CDR3 nucleotides are TGCAACGTTGACACTAGCGGGACCACAGATACGCAGTATTTT. Encoded protein: CNVDTSGTTDTQYF.

About this clone itself: The same CDR3 arises from other DNA sequences in this sample as well. DNA of the CDR3: TGCAGCGTTGGACAGGGGGAGACCCAGTACTTC. It is translated as CSVGQGETQYF. The chain recombines TRBV29-1 with TRBJ2-5; the match to TRBD1 covers 8 bases. The CDR3 is made up of 11 amino acids. V was pared by 4 bases and J by 5 bases, with 0 bases of the junction left unmatched. In germline, CDR1 is SQVTM, CDR2 ANQGSEA.

This clone was seen more than once but under ten times. The chain joins TRBV2 to TRBJ2-5; perhaps TRBD1 as D (5 bases). The CDR3 sequence is 12 residues long. V lost 8 bases and J lost 5, with 12 bases in between. Germline-derived CDR1 and CDR2 are SNHLY and FYNNEI. The CDR3 sequence is CASQAGLETQYF. The CDR3 DNA reads TGTGCCAGCCAAGCAGGGTTGGAGACCCAGTACTTC.

The rearrangement uses TRBV2 and TRBJ2-1; 11 nucleotides match TRBD2. V dropped 4 bases and J dropped 3; count of bases not matched to a gene: 5. Germline assignment: CDR1 SNHLY and CDR2 FYNNEI. CDR3 length: 16 residues. CDR3: CASSVDGTSGYNEQFF. The CDR3 DNA reads as TGTGCCAGCAGTGTAGACGGGACTAGCGGCTACAATGAGCAGTTCTTC.

This clone was counted between two and nine times. The chain combines TRBV30 with TRBJ2-2; TRBD1 might be the D (6 bases). The germline V gene encodes CDR1 GTSNPN and CDR2 SVGIG (reference sequence). The V gene lost 4 bases and the J gene lost 5 bases, with 8 bases spanning the gap. CDR3 length equals 12 residues. The CDR3 spells CAWTQGTGELFF. The CDR3 nucleotides are TGTGCCTGGACCCAGGGGACCGGGGAGCTGTTTTTT.

This chain uses TRBV30 with TRBJ1-1; tentatively, D is TRBD1 (5 bases). The CDR3 loop spans 12 amino acids. CDR1 GTSNPN and CDR2 SVGIG come from the germline V gene (reference sequence). V lost 4 bases and J lost 10, with 16 bases in between. For the CDR3, the DNA is TGTGCCTGGACCCCGGCGTGGGGGAGAGCTTTCTTT. Translation: CAWTPAWGRAFF. Full variable domain (outside the CDR3, taken from reference TRBV30 and TRBJ1-1): SQTIHQWPATLVQPVGSPLSLECTVEGTSNPNLYWYRQAAGRGLQLLFYSVGIGQISSEVPQNLSASRPQDRQFILSSKKLLLSDSGFYLCAWTPAWGRAFFGQGTRLTVV.

This clone came up a few times. Other DNA variants within this sample encode the same CDR3. This sequence joins TRBV9 and TRBJ2-2; 9 bases agree with TRBD2. The CDR3 is made up of 16 amino acids. The trim removed 0 bases at V and 2 bases at J, leaving 2 bases unmatched. Germline CDR1 is SGDLS and CDR2 is YYNGEE. The CDR3 here is CASSVGLAGNTGELFF. The CDR3 DNA is TGTGCCAGCAGCGTAGGGCTAGCGGGAAACACCGGGGAGCTGTTTTTT. The variable domain in full, with the rest retrieved from reference TRBV9 and TRBJ2-2, is DSGVTQTPKHLITATGQRVTLRCSPRSGDLSVYWYQQSLDQGLQFLIQYYNGEERAKGNILERFSAQQFPDLHSELNLSSLELGDSALYFCASSVGLAGNTGELFFGEGSRLTVL.